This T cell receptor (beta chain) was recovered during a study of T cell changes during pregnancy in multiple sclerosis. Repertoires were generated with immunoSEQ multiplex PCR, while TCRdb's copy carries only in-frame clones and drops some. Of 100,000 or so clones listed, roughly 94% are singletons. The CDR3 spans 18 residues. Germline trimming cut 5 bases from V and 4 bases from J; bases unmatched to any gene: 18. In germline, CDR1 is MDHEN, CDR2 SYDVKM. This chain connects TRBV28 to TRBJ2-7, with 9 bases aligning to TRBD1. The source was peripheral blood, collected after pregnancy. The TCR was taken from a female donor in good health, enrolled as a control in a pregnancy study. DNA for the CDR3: TGTGCCAGCAGTATCCCGGGACAGGGAACGGGGAAAGAATACGAGCAGTACTTC. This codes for CASSIPGQGTGKEYEQYF.